These T cell receptor beta chains were read from a single sample in a study of T cell responses to AZD1222 COVID-19 vaccine. TCRdb's table, derived via immunoSEQ multiplex PCR, lists solely in-frame clones and lacks some. The table has about 140,000 clones, around 90% seen once. The sequencing used peripheral blood, collected 28 days after the second AZD1222 dose. These receptors all stem from an adult who received the AZD1222 COVID-19 vaccine. CDR3s include the opening cysteine and the closing phenylalanine or tryptophan. D genes are given only for firm matches. The size entry is marked missing in some rows and otherwise reads once, few, many or a size class.

v_call	d_call	j_call	clone_size	cdr3_aa	cdr3_nt
TRBV3-1/TRBV3-2	-	TRBJ2-2	-	CASSPKRETDTGELFF	TGTGCCAGCAGCCCAAAGAGGGAGACAGACACCGGGGAGCTGTTTTTT
TRBV7-7	TRBD2	TRBJ2-1	once	CASSRGLAGGNEQFF	TGTGCCAGCAGCCGGGGACTAGCGGGAGGGAATGAGCAGTTCTTC
TRBV18	-	TRBJ2-7	-	CASSLTYDSYEQYF	TGTGCCAGCTCACTCACTTACGACAGCTACGAGCAGTACTTC
TRBV28	-	TRBJ1-5	-	CASRPLVDVGNQPQHF	TGTGCCAGTAGGCCATTAGTAGATGTTGGGAATCAGCCCCAGCATTTT
TRBV14	-	TRBJ2-2	-	CASSLGRAVGELFF	TGTGCCAGCAGCCTAGGACGGGCGGTCGGGGAGCTGTTTTTT
TRBV28	-	TRBJ1-1	few	CASSGDRGAPEAFF	TGTGCCAGCAGTGGGGACCGGGGGGCTCCTGAAGCTTTCTTT
TRBV15	TRBD1	TRBJ2-3	-	CATSRRGQGADTQYF	TGTGCCACCAGCAGACGGGGACAGGGGGCAGATACGCAGTATTTT
TRBV5-8	-	TRBJ1-2	-	CASSPWTHTNYGYTF	TGTGCCAGCAGCCCCTGGACCCATACTAACTATGGCTACACCTTC
TRBV19	TRBD1	TRBJ1-2	-	CASSIPRQGARRSYTF	TGTGCCAGTAGTATACCCCGACAGGGGGCGAGGCGGAGCTACACCTTC
TRBV21-1	-	TRBJ1-2	-	CASSCTGYHGYTF	TGTGCCAGCAGCTGTACAGGTTATCATGGCTACACCTTC
TRBV5-5	-	TRBJ2-5	-	CASSSGAGETQYF	TGTGCCAGCAGCTCAGGGGCCGGTGAGACCCAGTACTTC
TRBV5-1	TRBD2	TRBJ2-3	-	CASSLGLAGGIDTQYF	TGCGCCAGCAGCTTGGGACTAGCGGGGGGAATAGATACGCAGTATTTT
TRBV23-1	-	TRBJ1-2	-	CASSQGPDLVGYTF	TGCGCCAGCAGTCAGGGCCCCGACCTCGTAGGCTACACCTTC
TRBV5-6	-	TRBJ1-5	-	CASSRPGANQPQHF	TGTGCCAGCAGCCGACCAGGGGCTAACCAGCCCCAGCATTTT
TRBV7-3	-	TRBJ2-7	-	CASSSRGGSSYEQYF	TGTGCCAGCAGCTCAAGGGGGGGAAGCTCCTACGAGCAGTACTTC
TRBV12-3/TRBV12-4	-	TRBJ2-1	few	CASSLANEQFF	TGTGCCAGCAGTTTAGCTAATGAGCAGTTCTTC
TRBV27	-	TRBJ1-6	-	CATSLWGDSPLHF	TGTGCCACCTCCCTCTGGGGGGATTCACCCCTCCACTTT
TRBV5-6	-	TRBJ2-5	-	CASSLGERETQYF	TGTGCCAGCAGCCTCGGGGAAAGAGAGACCCAGTACTTC
TRBV28	-	TRBJ1-2	-	CASSPLTGPYGYTF	TGTGCCAGCAGTCCCCTGACAGGCCCCTATGGCTACACCTTC
TRBV25-1	TRBD1	TRBJ2-1	-	CASSGPQGAGYNEQFF	TGTGCCAGCAGTGGCCCCCAGGGGGCAGGATACAATGAGCAGTTCTTC
TRBV12-3/TRBV12-4	-	TRBJ1-6	-	CASSTTDNSPLHF	TGTGCCAGCAGCACGACGGATAATTCACCCCTCCACTTT
TRBV7-8	-	TRBJ2-5	-	CASSLGLRETQYF	TGTGCCAGCAGCTTGGGTCTGCGGGAGACCCAGTACTTC
TRBV7-8	-	TRBJ2-5	-	CASSPRLGGETQYF	TGTGCCAGCAGCCCCCGGCTCGGAGGAGAGACCCAGTACTTC
TRBV18	-	TRBJ1-1	once	CASSPGSGLQAFF	TGTGCCAGCTCACCAGGGAGCGGCCTACAAGCTTTCTTT
TRBV7-3	-	TRBJ1-2	-	CASSSVGGLNYGYTF	TGTGCCAGCAGCTCCGTTGGGGGTTTAAACTATGGCTACACCTTC
TRBV18	TRBD1	TRBJ1-2	-	CASSPEVRGQGYTF	TGTGCCAGCTCACCCGAGGTCCGGGGACAGGGCTACACCTTC
TRBV19	-	TRBJ1-1	-	CASSSGHPNTEAFF	TGTGCCAGTAGTAGTGGACACCCGAACACTGAAGCTTTCTTT
TRBV9	-	TRBJ2-2	-	CASSAPGGGPTGELFF	TGTGCCAGCAGCGCCCCAGGGGGGGGGCCAACCGGGGAGCTGTTTTTT
TRBV4-1	-	TRBJ1-2	-	CASSRGGTGRGYGYTF	TGCGCCAGCAGCCGGGGGGGCACAGGGCGAGGCTATGGCTACACCTTC
TRBV6-5	-	TRBJ1-1	-	CASSYWGQNTEAFF	TGTGCCAGCAGTTACTGGGGCCAGAACACTGAAGCTTTCTTT
TRBV3-1/TRBV3-2	-	TRBJ1-2	-	CASSQASINYGYTF	TGTGCCAGCAGCCAAGCGTCAATAAACTATGGCTACACCTTC
TRBV2	TRBD1	TRBJ1-1	-	CASDRDRDTEAFF	TGTGCCAGCGACCGGGACAGAGACACTGAAGCTTTCTTT
TRBV7-9	-	TRBJ2-7	-	CASSLGQGSSELSYEQYF	TGTGCCAGCAGCTTAGGGCAGGGTTCCTCCGAACTATCCTACGAGCAGTACTTC
TRBV6-2/TRBV6-3	-	TRBJ2-1	-	CASSYSGGAPSDEQFF	TGTGCCAGCAGTTACTCGGGTGGGGCCCCATCTGATGAGCAGTTCTTC
TRBV9	-	TRBJ2-7	-	CASSADRMMGEQYF	TGTGCCAGCAGTGCCGACAGGATGATGGGCGAGCAGTACTTC
TRBV7-2	-	TRBJ2-7	-	CASSLVPTGLSFYEQYF	TGTGCCAGCAGCTTAGTCCCCACAGGGTTGAGTTTCTACGAGCAGTACTTC
TRBV15	-	TRBJ1-2	-	CATSRVQGPGYGYTF	TGTGCCACCAGCAGAGTTCAGGGGCCAGGGTATGGCTACACCTTC
TRBV5-6	-	TRBJ2-7	-	CASTSTRGPWEQYF	TGTGCCAGCACCTCTACGCGGGGGCCGTGGGAGCAGTACTTC
TRBV9	-	TRBJ2-5	-	CASTNPGETQYF	TGTGCCAGCACCAACCCGGGGGAGACCCAGTACTTC
TRBV5-6	-	TRBJ2-7	-	CASSVGGAGSYEQYF	TGTGCCAGCAGCGTAGGGGGCGCGGGGTCCTACGAGCAGTACTTC
TRBV19	-	TRBJ1-4	-	CASSTGAGNEKLFF	TGTGCCAGTAGCACCGGGGCCGGGAATGAAAAACTGTTTTTT
TRBV6-2/TRBV6-3	-	TRBJ2-1	-	CASSYGVNEQFF	TGTGCCAGCAGTTACGGGGTCAATGAGCAGTTCTTC
TRBV5-1	-	TRBJ2-1	few	CASKRYGSSYNEQFF	TGCGCCAGCAAACGGTACGGGAGCTCCTACAATGAGCAGTTCTTC
TRBV13	-	TRBJ2-6	-	CASSPSFGSGANVLTF	TGTGCCAGCAGCCCCTCTTTCGGCTCTGGGGCCAACGTCCTGACTTTC
TRBV4-2	-	TRBJ2-4	-	CASSQDREYKNIQYF	TGTGCCAGCAGCCAAGATCGGGAGTACAAAAACATTCAGTACTTC
TRBV11-2	-	TRBJ2-2	-	CASSHNTGELFF	TGTGCCAGCAGCCACAACACCGGGGAGCTGTTTTTT
TRBV20-1	-	TRBJ1-2	-	CSASETNYGYTF	TGCAGTGCTAGTGAAACTAACTATGGCTACACCTTC
TRBV7-2	-	TRBJ1-2	-	CASSVVGTPIMGYTF	TGTGCCAGCAGCGTAGTGGGCACTCCTATTATGGGCTACACCTTC
TRBV10-3	-	TRBJ1-4	-	CAISDSGGPNEKLFF	TGTGCCATCAGTGACTCTGGGGGGCCTAATGAAAAACTGTTTTTT
TRBV10-3	TRBD2	TRBJ2-7	-	CAISEGGGGLYYEQYF	TGTGCCATCAGTGAGGGTGGGGGAGGGCTTTACTACGAGCAGTACTTC